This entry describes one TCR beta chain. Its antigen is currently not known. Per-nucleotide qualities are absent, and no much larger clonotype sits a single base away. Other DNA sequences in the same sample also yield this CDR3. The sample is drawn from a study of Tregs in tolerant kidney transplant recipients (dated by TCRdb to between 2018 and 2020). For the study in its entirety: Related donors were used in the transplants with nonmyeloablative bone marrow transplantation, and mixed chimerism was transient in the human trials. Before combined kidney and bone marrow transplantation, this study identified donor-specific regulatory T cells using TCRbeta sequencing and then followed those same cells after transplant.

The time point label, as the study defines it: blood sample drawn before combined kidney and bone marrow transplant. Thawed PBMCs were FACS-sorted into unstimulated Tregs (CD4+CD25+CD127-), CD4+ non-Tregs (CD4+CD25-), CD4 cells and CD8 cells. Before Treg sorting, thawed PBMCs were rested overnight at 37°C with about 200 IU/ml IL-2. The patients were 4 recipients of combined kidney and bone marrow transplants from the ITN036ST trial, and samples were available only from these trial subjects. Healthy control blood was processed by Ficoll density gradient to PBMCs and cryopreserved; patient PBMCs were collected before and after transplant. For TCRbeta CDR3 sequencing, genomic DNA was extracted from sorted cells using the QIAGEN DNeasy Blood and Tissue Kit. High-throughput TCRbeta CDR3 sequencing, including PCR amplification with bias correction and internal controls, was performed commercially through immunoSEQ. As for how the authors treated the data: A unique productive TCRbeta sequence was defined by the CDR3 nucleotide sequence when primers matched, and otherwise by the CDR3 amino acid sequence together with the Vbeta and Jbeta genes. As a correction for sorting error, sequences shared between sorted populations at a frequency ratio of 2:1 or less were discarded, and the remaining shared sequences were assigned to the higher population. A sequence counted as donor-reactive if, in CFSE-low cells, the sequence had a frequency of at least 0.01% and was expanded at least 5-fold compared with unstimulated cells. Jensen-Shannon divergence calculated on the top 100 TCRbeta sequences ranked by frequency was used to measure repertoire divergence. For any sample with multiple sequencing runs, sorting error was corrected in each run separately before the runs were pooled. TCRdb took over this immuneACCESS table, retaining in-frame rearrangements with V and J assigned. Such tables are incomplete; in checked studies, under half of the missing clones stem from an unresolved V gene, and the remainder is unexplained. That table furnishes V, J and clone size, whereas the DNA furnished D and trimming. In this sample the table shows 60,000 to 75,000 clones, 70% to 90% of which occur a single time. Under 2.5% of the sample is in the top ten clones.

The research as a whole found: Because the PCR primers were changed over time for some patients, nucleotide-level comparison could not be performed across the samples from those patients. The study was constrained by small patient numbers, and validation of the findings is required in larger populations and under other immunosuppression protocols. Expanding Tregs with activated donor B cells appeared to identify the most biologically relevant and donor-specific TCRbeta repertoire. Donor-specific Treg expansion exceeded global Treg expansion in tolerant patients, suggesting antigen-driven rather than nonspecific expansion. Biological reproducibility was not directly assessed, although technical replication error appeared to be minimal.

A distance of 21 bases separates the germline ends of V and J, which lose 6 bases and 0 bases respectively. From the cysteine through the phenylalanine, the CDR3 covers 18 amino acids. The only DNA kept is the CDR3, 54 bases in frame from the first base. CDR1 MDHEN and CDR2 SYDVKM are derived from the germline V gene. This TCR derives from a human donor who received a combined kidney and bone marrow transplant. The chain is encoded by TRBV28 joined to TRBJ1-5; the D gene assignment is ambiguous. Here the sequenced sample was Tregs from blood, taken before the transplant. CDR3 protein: CASSPVRAGPYSNQPQHF. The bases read TGTGCCAGCAGCCCCGTTCGAGCAGGACCCTATAGCAATCAGCCCCAGCATTTT.